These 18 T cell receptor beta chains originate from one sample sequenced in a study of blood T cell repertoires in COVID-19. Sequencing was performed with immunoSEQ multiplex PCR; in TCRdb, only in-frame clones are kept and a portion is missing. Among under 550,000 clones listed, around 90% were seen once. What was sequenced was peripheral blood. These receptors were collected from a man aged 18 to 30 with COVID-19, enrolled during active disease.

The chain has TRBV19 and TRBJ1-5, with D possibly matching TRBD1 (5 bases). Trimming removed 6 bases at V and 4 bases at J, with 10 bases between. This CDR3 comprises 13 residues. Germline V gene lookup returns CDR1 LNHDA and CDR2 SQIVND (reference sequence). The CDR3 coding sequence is TGTGCCAGTAGCTCGGCAGGGAATCAGCCCCAGCATTTT. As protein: CASSSAGNQPQHF.

The CDR3 sequence: CASSVSASSPLHF. The CDR3 DNA is TGTGCCAGCAGCGTAAGCGCCAGTTCACCCCTCCACTTT. The rearrangement links TRBV7-9 to TRBJ1-6; D unresolved. The germline CDR1 and CDR2 sequences are SEHNR and FQNEAQ (reference sequence). The CDR3 contains 13 residues. The V end lost 5 bases, the J end lost 9 bases, and 11 bases lay between the germline ends.

The CDR3 loop reads CASSRGQGAYGYTF. CDR3 nucleotide sequence: TGTGCCAGCAGTCGAGGACAGGGGGCGTATGGCTACACCTTC. This chain uses TRBV7-8 with TRBJ1-2; 11 bases line up with TRBD1. The CDR3 runs 14 residues. In germline, CDR1 is SGHVS, CDR2 FQNEAQ. With 6 bases clipped from V and 5 bases from J, the junction kept 5 bases outside the gene matches.

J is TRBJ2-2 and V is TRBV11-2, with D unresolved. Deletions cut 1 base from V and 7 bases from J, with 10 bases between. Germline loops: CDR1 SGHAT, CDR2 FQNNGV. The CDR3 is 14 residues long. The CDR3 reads CASSLGITGGELFF. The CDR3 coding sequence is TGTGCCAGCAGCTTAGGAATAACGGGCGGGGAGCTGTTTTTT. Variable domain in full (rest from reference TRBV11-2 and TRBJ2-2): EAGVAQSPRYKIIEKRQSVAFWCNPISGHATLYWYQQILGQGPKLLIQFQNNGVVDDSQLPKDRFSAERLKGVDSTLKIQPAKLEDSAVYLCASSLGITGGELFFGEGSRLTVL.

The CDR3 DNA reads TGTGCCAGCAACCTCGGAGGGCCGTTCAGCTCTGGAAACACCATATATTTT. Residues: CASNLGGPFSSGNTIYF. This rearrangement joins TRBV7-2 to TRBJ1-3; D gene uncertain. The CDR3 totals 17 residues. V dropped 7 bases and J dropped 0 bases, with 19 bases sitting between them. Germline values: CDR1 SGHTA, CDR2 FQGNSA.

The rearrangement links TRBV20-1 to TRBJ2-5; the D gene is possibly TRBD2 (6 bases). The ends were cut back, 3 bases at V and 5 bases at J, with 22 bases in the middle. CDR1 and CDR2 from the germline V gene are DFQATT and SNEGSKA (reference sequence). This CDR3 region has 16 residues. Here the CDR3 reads CSASMASAPGGETQYF. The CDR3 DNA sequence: TGCAGTGCTAGTATGGCTAGCGCTCCGGGCGGGGAGACCCAGTACTTC.

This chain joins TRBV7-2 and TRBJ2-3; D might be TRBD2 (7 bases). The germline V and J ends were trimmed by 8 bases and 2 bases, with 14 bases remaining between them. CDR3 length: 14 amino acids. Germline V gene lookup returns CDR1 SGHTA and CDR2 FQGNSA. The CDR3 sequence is CASGGGGFTDTQYF. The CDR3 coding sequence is TGTGCCAGCGGGGGCGGGGGTTTCACAGATACGCAGTATTTT.

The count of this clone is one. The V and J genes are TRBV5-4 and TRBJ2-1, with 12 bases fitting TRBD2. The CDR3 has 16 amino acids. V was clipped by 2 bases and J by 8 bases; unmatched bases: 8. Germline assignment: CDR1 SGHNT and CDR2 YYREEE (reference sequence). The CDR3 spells CASSFPSGRARDEQFF. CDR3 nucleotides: TGTGCCAGCAGCTTCCCTAGCGGGAGGGCCAGGGATGAGCAGTTCTTC. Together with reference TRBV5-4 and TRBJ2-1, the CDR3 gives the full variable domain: ETGVTQSPTHLIKTRGQQVTLRCSSQSGHNTVSWYQQALGQGPQFIFQYYREEENGRGNFPPRFSGLQFPNYSSELNVNALELDDSALYLCASSFPSGRARDEQFFGPGTRLTVL.

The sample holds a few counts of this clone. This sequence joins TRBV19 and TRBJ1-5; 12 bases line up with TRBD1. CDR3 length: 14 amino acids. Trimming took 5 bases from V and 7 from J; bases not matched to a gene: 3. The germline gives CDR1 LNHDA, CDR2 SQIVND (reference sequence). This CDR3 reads CASSGTGGAQPQHF. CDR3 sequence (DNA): TGTGCCAGTAGTGGGACAGGGGGCGCGCAGCCCCAGCATTTT.

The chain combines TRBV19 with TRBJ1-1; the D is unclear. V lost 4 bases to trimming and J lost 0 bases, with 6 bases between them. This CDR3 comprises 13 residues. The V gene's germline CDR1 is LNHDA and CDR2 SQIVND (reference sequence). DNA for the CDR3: TGTGCCAGTAGTAACGGTCTGAACACTGAAGCTTTCTTT. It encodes CASSNGLNTEAFF.

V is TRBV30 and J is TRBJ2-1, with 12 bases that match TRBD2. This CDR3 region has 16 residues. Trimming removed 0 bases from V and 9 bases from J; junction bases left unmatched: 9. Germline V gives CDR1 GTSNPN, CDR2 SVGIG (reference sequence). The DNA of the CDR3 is TGTGCCTGGAGTGTATCGAGGACTAGCGGGAAACTTGAGCAGTTCTTC. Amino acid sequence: CAWSVSRTSGKLEQFF.

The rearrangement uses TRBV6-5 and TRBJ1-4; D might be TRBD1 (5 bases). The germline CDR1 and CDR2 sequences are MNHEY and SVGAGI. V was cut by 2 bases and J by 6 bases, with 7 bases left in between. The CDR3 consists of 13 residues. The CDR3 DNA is TGTGCCAGCAGTTACCGGGGGGATGAAAAACTGTTTTTT. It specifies CASSYRGDEKLFF.

CDR3: CASSSDSGRVNEQFF. In nucleotides, the CDR3 is TGTGCCAGCAGCTCCGATAGCGGGAGAGTCAATGAGCAGTTCTTC. The chain couples TRBV11-3 to TRBJ2-1, with 9 bases fitting TRBD2. This CDR3 has 15 residues. V was clipped by 4 bases and J by 6 bases; unmatched bases: 7. Germline V lookup: CDR1 SGHNT, CDR2 YENEEA.

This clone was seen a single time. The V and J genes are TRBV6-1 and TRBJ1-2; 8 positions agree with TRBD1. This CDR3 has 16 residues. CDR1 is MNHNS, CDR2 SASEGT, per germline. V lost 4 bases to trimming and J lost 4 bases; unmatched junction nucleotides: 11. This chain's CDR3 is CASSGNPGTGFYGYTF. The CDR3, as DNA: TGTGCCAGCAGTGGAAACCCGGGGACAGGCTTCTATGGCTACACCTTC.

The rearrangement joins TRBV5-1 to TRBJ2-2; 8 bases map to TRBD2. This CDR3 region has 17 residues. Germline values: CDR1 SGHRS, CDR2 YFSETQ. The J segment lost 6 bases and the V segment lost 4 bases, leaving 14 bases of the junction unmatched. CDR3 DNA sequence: TGCGCCAGCAGCCCATCCTCTAGCGGGTTCGTATCCGGGGAGCTGTTTTTT. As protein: CASSPSSSGFVSGELFF.

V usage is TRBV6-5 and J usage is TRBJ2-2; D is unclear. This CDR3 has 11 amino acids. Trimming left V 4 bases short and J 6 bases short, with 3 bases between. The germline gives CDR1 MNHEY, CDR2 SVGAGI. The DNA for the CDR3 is TGTGCCAGCAGTTCGTCCGGGGAGCTGTTTTTT. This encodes CASSSSGELFF.

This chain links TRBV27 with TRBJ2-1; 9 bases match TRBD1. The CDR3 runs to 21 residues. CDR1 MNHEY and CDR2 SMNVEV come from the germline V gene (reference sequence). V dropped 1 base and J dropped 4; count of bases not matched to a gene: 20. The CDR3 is CASSLLNPGTGRQRIYNEQFF. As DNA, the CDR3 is TGTGCCAGCAGTTTATTGAACCCCGGGACAGGGAGACAGAGAATTTACAATGAGCAGTTCTTC.

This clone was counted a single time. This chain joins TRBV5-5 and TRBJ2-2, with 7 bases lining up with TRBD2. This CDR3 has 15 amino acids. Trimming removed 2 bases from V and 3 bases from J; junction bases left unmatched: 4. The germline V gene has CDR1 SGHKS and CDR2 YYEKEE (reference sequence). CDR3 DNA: TGTGCCAGCAGCTTATACGGGGGGTACACCGGGGAGCTGTTTTTT. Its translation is CASSLYGGYTGELFF.